Presented here are 3 T cell receptor beta chains from one specimen sequenced in a study of blood T cell repertoires in COVID-19 (dated by TCRdb to the early 2020s). The receptor library was made with the immunoSEQ multiplex PCR assay. The table was pulled from immuneACCESS by TCRdb, which kept in-frame rearrangements only. Such tables lose some clones; where checked, under half of the loss comes from unresolved V genes, and the rest has no known cause. This sample has around 94,000 clones in its table, and just under 85% of those were observed once. Of the sample, around 9.5% is held by the ten largest clones. Sequencing was carried out using peripheral blood. The receptor set was obtained from a man aged 40-50 years with active or convalescent COVID-19.

The V gene is TRBV6-2 or TRBV6-3, the J gene TRBJ1-5, with TRBD1 identical over 10 bases. V dropped 0 bases and J dropped 5; count of bases not matched to a gene: 7. Per germline, CDR1 MNHEY and CDR2 SVGEGT. The CDR3 length is 17 residues. CDR3 nucleotide sequence: TGTGCCAGCAGTTACTCGCTAGGACAGGGGGAGGATCAGCCCCAGCATTTT. It translates to CASSYSLGQGEDQPQHF.

In DNA form, the CDR3 reads TGTGCCAGCAGCCAAGCTACAGGGGCCCAGTACTTC. Translation: CASSQATGAQYF. The chain is built from TRBV3-1 (or the pseudogene TRBV3-2) and TRBJ2-5; 7 bases fit TRBD1. V lost 1 base and J lost 9; bases outside the gene matches: 2. This CDR3 contains 12 residues. Germline values: CDR1 LGHDT, CDR2 YNNKEL (reference sequence).

For this clone: Different DNA sequences within this sample yield the same CDR3. V usage is TRBV2 and J usage is TRBJ2-5; 7 bases align to TRBD1. The CDR3 is 14 amino acids. Unmatched junction bases numbered 6, after V lost 3 bases and J lost 5 bases. Germline loops: CDR1 SNHLY, CDR2 FYNNEI. CDR3 in amino acids: CASSEPRGQETQYF. The CDR3 nucleotides read TGTGCCAGCAGTGAGCCCAGGGGACAGGAGACCCAGTACTTC.